This T cell receptor beta chain was profiled in a study of blood T cell repertoires in COVID-19. Profiling relied on immunoSEQ multiplex PCR, and the TCRdb table lists in-frame clones only, not all of them. Found here are approximately 330,000 clones, around 90% of them singletons; the top ten hold roughly 1%. With 5 bases clipped from V and 9 bases from J, the junction kept 11 bases outside the gene matches. Germline V CDR1 and CDR2: MNHEY, SMNVEV (reference sequence). The CDR3 runs 16 residues. Source material: peripheral blood. The genes are TRBV27 and TRBJ2-1; 12 nucleotides match TRBD2. The origin of this receptor is a woman aged 40 to 49 with COVID-19, enrolled during active disease. The CDR3 DNA reads as TGTGCCAGCAGTCCAGGACTAGCGGGAATGCAGGGTGAGCAGTTCTTC. It yields the protein CASSPGLAGMQGEQFF.